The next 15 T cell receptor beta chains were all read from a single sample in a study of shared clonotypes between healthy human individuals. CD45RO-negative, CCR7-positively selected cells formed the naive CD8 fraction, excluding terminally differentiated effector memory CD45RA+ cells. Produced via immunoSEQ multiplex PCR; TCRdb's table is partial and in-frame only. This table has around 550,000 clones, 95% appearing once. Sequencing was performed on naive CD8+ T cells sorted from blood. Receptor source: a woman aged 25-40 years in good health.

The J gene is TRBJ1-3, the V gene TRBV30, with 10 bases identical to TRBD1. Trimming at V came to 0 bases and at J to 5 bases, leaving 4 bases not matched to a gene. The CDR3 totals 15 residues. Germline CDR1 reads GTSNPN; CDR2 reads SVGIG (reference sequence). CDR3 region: CAWSVGQGYRNTIYF. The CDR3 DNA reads TGTGCCTGGAGTGTGGGACAGGGGTATCGAAACACCATATATTTT.

Here the CDR3 reads CASSPFYGTSGRMEETQYF. The CDR3 DNA follows: TGTGCCAGCTCACCATTCTATGGGACTAGCGGGAGGATGGAGGAGACCCAGTACTTC. This chain joins TRBV18 and TRBJ2-5; 15 nucleotides agree with TRBD2. Germline V gives CDR1 KGHSH, CDR2 LQKENI. The V gene end was trimmed by 2 bases and the J gene end by 5 bases; junction bases not matched to a gene: 12. This CDR3 has 19 amino acids. Drawing the rest from reference TRBV18 and TRBJ2-5, the complete variable domain is NAGVMQNPRHLVRRRGQEARLRCSPMKGHSHVYWYRQLPEEGLKFMVYLQKENIIDESGMPKERFSAEFPKEGPSILRIQQVVRGDSAAYFCASSPFYGTSGRMEETQYFGPGTRLLVL.

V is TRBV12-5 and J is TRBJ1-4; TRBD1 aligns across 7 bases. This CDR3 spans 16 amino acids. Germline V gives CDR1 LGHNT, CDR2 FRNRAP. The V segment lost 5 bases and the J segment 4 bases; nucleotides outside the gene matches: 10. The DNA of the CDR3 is TGTGCTAGTGGTCCGACAGGGCCCGGTGGTAATGAAAAACTGTTTTTT. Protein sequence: CASGPTGPGGNEKLFF.

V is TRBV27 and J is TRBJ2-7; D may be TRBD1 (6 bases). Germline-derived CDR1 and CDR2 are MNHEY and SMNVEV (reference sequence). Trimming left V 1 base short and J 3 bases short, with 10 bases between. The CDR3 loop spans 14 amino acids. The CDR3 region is CASSLLGALYEQYF. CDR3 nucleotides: TGTGCCAGCAGTTTATTGGGGGCCCTCTACGAGCAGTACTTC.

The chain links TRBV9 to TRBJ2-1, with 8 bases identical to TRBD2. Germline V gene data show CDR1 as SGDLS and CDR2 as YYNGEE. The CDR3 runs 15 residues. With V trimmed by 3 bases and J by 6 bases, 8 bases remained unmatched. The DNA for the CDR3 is TGTGCCAGCAGCGCCGGGACTAGGGTTTTCAATGAGCAGTTCTTC. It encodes CASSAGTRVFNEQFF.

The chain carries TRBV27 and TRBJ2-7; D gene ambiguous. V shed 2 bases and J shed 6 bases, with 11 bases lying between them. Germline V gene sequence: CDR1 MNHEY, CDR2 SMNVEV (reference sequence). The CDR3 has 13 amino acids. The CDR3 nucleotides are TGTGCCAGCAGTTTAAGATCCCCGGGCGAGCAGTACTTC. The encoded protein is CASSLRSPGEQYF.

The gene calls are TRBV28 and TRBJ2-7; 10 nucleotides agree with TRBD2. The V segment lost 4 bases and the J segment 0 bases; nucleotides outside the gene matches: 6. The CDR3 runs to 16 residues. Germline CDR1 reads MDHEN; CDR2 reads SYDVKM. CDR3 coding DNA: TGTGCCAGCAGTTCCCCTTCTAGCGGGAGCTCCTACGAGCAGTACTTC. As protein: CASSSPSSGSSYEQYF. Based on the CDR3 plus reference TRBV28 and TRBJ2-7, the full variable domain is DVKVTQSSRYLVKRTGEKVFLECVQDMDHENMFWYRQDPGLGLRLIYFSYDVKMKEKGDIPEGYSVSREKKERFSLILESASTNQTSMYLCASSSPSSGSSYEQYFGPGTRLTVT.

CDR3 bases: TGTGCCAGCAGCCTAACGGGAGCTTTCACGAGGCAGTACTTC. Translation: CASSLTGAFTRQYF. The gene calls are TRBV13 and TRBJ2-7, with D tentatively TRBD2 (6 bases). Germline CDR1 PRHDT, CDR2 FYEKMQ (reference sequence). Between the trimmed V and J ends, which lost 5 bases and 9 bases, there was a span of 20 bases. The CDR3 spans 14 residues.

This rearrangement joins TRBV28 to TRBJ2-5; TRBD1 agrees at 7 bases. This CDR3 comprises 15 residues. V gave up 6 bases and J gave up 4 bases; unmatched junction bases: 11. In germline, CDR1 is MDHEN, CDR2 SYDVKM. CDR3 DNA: TGTGCCAGCAGACTGAGGGACAGCGGTCGAGAGACCCAGTACTTC. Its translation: CASRLRDSGRETQYF.

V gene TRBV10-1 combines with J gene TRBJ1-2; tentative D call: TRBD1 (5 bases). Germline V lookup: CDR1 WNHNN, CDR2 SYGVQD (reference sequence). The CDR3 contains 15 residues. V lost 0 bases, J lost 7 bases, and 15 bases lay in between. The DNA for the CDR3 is TGCGCCAGCAGTGAGTCGAGAGGGGAGGCGCGTGGCTACACCTTC. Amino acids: CASSESRGEARGYTF.

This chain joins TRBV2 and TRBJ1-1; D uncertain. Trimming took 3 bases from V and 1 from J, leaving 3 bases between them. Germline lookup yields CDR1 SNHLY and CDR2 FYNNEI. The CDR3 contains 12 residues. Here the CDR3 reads CASSDWNTEAFF. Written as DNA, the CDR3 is TGTGCCAGCAGTGATTGGAACACTGAAGCTTTCTTT.

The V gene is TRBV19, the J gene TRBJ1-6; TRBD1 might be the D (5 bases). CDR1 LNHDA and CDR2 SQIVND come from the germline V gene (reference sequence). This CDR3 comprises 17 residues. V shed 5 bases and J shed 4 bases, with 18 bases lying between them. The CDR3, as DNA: TGTGCCAGTAGTCCTTCTCGCCAGGGCCCATATAATTCACCCCTCCACTTT. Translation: CASSPSRQGPYNSPLHF.

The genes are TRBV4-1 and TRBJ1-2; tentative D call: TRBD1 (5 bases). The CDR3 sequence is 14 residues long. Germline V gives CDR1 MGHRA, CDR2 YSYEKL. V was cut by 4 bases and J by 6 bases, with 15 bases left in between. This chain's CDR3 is CASSPMGGGDGYTF. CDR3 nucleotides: TGCGCCAGCAGCCCCATGGGGGGGGGAGATGGCTACACCTTC.

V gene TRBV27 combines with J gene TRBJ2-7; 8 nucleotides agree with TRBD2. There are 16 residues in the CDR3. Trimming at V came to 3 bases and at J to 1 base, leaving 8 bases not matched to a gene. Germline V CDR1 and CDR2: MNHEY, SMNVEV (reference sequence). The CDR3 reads CASSLIARGRSYEQYF. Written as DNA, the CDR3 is TGTGCCAGCAGTTTGATTGCCCGCGGGAGGTCCTACGAGCAGTACTTC.

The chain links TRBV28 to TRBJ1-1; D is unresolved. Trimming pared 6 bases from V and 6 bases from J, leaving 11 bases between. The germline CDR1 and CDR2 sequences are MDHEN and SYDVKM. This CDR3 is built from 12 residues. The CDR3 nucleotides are TGTGCCAGCAGGCGTGGATCGGCTGAAGCTTTCTTT. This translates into CASRRGSAEAFF.